The 10 T cell receptor beta chains below all came from one sample that was sequenced in a study of cytomegalovirus exposure and HLA in healthy donors. Amplification used 60 Vbeta primers and 13 Jbeta primers. TCRdb's copy holds only in-frame clones and misses some; the assay was immunoSEQ multiplex PCR. The data hold more than 95,000 clones, with roughly three quarters observed a single time. Sequencing was done on a sample of PBMCs. The receptors were gathered from a woman in her thirties or forties in good health and CMV-seronegative.

Regarding this clone: The junction departs from germline at one end; a sequencing error may be responsible. This chain links TRBV7-9 with TRBJ2-1, with TRBD2 as a possible D gene (6 bases). The germline V gene encodes CDR1 SEHNR and CDR2 FQNEAQ (reference sequence). The CDR3 is 17 amino acids. The DNA for the CDR3 is TGTTCCAGCAGCGATACTAGCTGGGGGAGCTCCTACAATGAGCAGTTCTTC. Translated: CSSSDTSWGSSYNEQFF.

The chain joins TRBV30 to TRBJ2-3, with D unresolved. V lost 0 bases and J lost 3, with 10 bases in between. Germline V gene sequence: CDR1 GTSNPN, CDR2 SVGIG (reference sequence). CDR3 size: 14 residues. In nucleotides, the CDR3 is TGTGCCTGGAGTGTCGTACGGCGGACAGATACGCAGTATTTT. Translated: CAWSVVRRTDTQYF.

The chain carries TRBV5-1 and TRBJ2-7; possibly TRBD1 for D (6 bases). The CDR3 runs to 13 residues. Germline V gene sequence: CDR1 SGHRS, CDR2 YFSETQ. The germline V and J ends were trimmed by 3 bases and 3 bases, with 10 bases remaining between them. The CDR3 region is CASSSGQFYEQYF. In nucleotides, the CDR3 is TGCGCCAGCAGCTCTGGACAGTTCTACGAGCAGTACTTC.

This chain uses TRBV28 with TRBJ2-2, with D maybe TRBD1 (5 bases). The CDR3 extends over 16 amino acids. V was pared by 3 bases and J by 8 bases, with 19 bases between. CDR1 and CDR2 (germline): MDHEN, SYDVKM. CDR3 DNA: TGTGCCAGCAGTTTTCCCCGTCTGCTGGGGCGTGGGGAGCTGTTTTTT. Amino acid sequence: CASSFPRLLGRGELFF.

The chain combines TRBV19 with TRBJ2-2; D is ambiguous. The germline V and J ends were trimmed by 8 bases and 4 bases, with 11 bases remaining between them. CDR3 length: 13 amino acids. CDR1 and CDR2 (germline): LNHDA, SQIVND (reference sequence). The CDR3 DNA reads TGTGCCAGTTGGTCTCGCGGCACCGGGGAGCTGTTTTTT. This codes for CASWSRGTGELFF.

The J gene is TRBJ1-2, the V gene TRBV27, with D maybe TRBD1 (5 bases). CDR1 is MNHEY and CDR2 is SMNVEV in the germline V gene (reference sequence). V was pared by 0 bases and J by 3 bases, with 14 bases between. The CDR3 has 16 residues. The CDR3 DNA is TGTGCCAGCAGTTTATCGTCCGGGGGGGGGTACTATGGCTACACCTTC. Residues: CASSLSSGGGYYGYTF.

This clone was recorded once. The chain combines TRBV5-4 with TRBJ1-2; weak D call: TRBD1 (5 bases). CDR1 is SGHNT and CDR2 is YYREEE in the germline V gene (reference sequence). This CDR3 is built from 12 residues. Trimming shortened V by 4 bases and J by 7 bases, and 11 bases separated the two germline ends. The CDR3 DNA is TGTGCCAGCAGCGTAAAAGGGGCTGGCTACACCTTC. Its protein is CASSVKGAGYTF.

The chain carries TRBV2 and TRBJ1-1; D gene ambiguous. There are 14 residues in the CDR3. Trimming removed 5 bases from V and 0 bases from J, with 10 bases in between. Germline V gives CDR1 SNHLY, CDR2 FYNNEI. CDR3 bases: TGTGCCAGCAGTCTGAGGGTAATGAACACTGAAGCTTTCTTT. Its translation: CASSLRVMNTEAFF.

This chain links TRBV10-3 with TRBJ2-4, with D perhaps TRBD1 (6 bases). The V end was cut by 4 bases, the J end by 1 base, with 8 bases between. The CDR3 loop spans 14 amino acids. The germline V gene encodes CDR1 ENHRY and CDR2 SYGVKD. DNA for the CDR3: TGTGCCATCAGTGGGCAGGGGGCCAAAAACATTCAGTACTTC. This sequence encodes CAISGQGAKNIQYF.

The V gene is TRBV11-3, the J gene TRBJ2-1, with 13 bases fitting TRBD2. CDR1 is SGHNT and CDR2 is YENEEA in the germline V gene. Unmatched junction bases numbered 3, after V lost 0 bases and J lost 4 bases. This CDR3 is 17 amino acids long. CDR3 in DNA: TGTGCCAGCAGCTTAGATGGGACTAGCGGGATTTACAATGAGCAGTTCTTC. Its protein product is CASSLDGTSGIYNEQFF.